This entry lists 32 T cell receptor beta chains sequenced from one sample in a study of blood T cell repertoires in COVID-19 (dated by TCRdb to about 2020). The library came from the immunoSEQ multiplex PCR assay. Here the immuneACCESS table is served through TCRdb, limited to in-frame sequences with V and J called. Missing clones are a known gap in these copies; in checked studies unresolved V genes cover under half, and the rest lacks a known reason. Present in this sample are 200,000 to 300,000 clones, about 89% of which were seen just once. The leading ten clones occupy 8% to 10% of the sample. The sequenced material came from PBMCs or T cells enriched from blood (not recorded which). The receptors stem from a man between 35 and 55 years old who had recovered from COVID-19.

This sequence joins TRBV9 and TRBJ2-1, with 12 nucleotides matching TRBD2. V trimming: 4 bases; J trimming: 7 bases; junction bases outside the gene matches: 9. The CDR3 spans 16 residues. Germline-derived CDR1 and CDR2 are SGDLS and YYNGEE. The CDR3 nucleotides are TGTGCCAGCAGCTCGAGACTAGCGGGAGTGCGAAATGAGCAGTTCTTC. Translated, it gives CASSSRLAGVRNEQFF. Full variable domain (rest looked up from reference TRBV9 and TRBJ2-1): DSGVTQTPKHLITATGQRVTLRCSPRSGDLSVYWYQQSLDQGLQFLIQYYNGEERAKGNILERFSAQQFPDLHSELNLSSLELGDSALYFCASSSRLAGVRNEQFFGPGTRLTVL.

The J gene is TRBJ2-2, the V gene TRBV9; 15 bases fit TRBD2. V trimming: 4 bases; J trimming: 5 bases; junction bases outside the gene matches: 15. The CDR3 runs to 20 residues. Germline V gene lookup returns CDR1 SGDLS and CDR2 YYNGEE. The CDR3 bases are TGTGCCAGCAGCATCCCTCAGGGACTAGCGGGAGGATCGTGGACCGGGGAGCTGTTTTTT. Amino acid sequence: CASSIPQGLAGGSWTGELFF.

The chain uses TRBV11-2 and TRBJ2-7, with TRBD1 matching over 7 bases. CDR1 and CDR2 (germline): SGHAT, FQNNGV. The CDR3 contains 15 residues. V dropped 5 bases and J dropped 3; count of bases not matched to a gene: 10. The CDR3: CASSRTGQPNYEQYF. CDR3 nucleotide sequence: TGTGCCAGCAGCCGAACGGGACAGCCTAACTACGAGCAGTACTTC.

CDR3 in amino acids: CASSIDRLSSYEQYF. DNA for the CDR3: TGTGCCAGTAGTATCGACAGATTAAGCTCCTACGAGCAGTACTTC. V gene TRBV19 combines with J gene TRBJ2-7; possibly TRBD1 for D (5 bases). The CDR3 extends over 15 amino acids. Trimming stripped 3 bases from V and 0 bases from J, with 12 bases between. Germline-derived CDR1 and CDR2 are LNHDA and SQIVND (reference sequence).

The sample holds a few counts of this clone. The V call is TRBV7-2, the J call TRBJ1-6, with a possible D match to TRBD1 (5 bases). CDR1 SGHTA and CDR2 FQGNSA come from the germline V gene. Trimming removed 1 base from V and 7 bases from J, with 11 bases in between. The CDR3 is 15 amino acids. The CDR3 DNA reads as TGTGCCAGCAGCTTAGGGGGCGGGAAAAATTCACCCCTCCACTTT. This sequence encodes CASSLGGGKNSPLHF.

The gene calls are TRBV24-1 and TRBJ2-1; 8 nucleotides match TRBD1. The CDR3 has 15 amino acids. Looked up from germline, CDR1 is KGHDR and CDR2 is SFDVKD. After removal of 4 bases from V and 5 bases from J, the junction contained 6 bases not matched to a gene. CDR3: CATSDPTGEHNEQFF. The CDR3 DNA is TGTGCCACCAGTGACCCGACAGGGGAGCACAATGAGCAGTTCTTC.

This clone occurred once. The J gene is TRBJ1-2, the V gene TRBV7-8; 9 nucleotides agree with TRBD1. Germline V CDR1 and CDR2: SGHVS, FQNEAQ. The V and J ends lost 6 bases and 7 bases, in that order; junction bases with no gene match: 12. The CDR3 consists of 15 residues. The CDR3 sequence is CASRPVGTGITGYTF. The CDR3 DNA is TGTGCCAGCAGGCCCGTTGGGACAGGGATTACTGGCTACACCTTC. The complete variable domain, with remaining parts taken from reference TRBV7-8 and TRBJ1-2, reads GAGVSQSPRYKVAKRGQDVALRCDPISGHVSLFWYQQALGQGPEFLTYFQNEAQLDKSGLPSDRFFAERPEGSVSTLKIQRTQQEDSAVYLCASRPVGTGITGYTFGSGTRLTVV.

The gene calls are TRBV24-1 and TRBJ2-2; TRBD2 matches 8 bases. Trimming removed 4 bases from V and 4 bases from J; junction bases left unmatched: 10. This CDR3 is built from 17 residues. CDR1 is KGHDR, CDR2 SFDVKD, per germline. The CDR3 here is CATSDPSGGVGTGELFF. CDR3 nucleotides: TGTGCCACCAGTGACCCCTCCGGGGGGGTCGGCACCGGGGAGCTGTTTTTT.

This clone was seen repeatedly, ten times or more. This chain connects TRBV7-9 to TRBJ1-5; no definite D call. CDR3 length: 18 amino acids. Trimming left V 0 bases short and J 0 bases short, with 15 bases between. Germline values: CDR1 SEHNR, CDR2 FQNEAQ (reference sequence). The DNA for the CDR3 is TGTGCCAGCAGCTTAGCGGAGGTGCAGGACCCTAGCAATCAGCCCCAGCATTTT. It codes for CASSLAEVQDPSNQPQHF. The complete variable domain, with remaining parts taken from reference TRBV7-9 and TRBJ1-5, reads DTGVSQNPRHKITKRGQNVTFRCDPISEHNRLYWYRQTLGQGPEFLTYFQNEAQLEKSRLLSDRFSAERPKGSFSTLEIQRTEQGDSAMYLCASSLAEVQDPSNQPQHFGDGTRLSIL.

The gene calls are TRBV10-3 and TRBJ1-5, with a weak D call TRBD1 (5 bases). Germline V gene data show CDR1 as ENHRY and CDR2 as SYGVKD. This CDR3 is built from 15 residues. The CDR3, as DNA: TGTGCGACCTACGGGGGTACAGAATTTAATCAGCCCCAGCATTTT. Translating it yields CATYGGTEFNQPQHF.

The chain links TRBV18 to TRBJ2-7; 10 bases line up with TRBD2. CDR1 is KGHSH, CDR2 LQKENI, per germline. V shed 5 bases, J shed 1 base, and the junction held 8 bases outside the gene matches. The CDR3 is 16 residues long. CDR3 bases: TGTGCCAGCTCAGTTAGCGGGGGGTTCAGTTCCTACGAGCAGTACTTC. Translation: CASSVSGGFSSYEQYF. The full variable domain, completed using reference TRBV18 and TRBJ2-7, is NAGVMQNPRHLVRRRGQEARLRCSPMKGHSHVYWYRQLPEEGLKFMVYLQKENIIDESGMPKERFSAEFPKEGPSILRIQQVVRGDSAAYFCASSVSGGFSSYEQYFGPGTRLTVT.

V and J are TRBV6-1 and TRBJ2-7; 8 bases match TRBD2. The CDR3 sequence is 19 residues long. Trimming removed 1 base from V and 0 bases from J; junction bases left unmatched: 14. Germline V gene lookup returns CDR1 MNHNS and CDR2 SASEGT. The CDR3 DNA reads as TGTGCCAGCAGTGAAGGGTTGGTTTGGGCTAGCGGGTTCTCCTACGAGCAGTACTTC. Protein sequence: CASSEGLVWASGFSYEQYF.

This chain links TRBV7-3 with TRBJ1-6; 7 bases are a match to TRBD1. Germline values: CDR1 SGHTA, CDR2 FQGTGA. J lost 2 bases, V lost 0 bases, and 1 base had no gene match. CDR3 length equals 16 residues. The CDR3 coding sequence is TGTGCCAGCAGCTTAACCGGGACAGCCTATAATTCACCCCTCCACTTT. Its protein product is CASSLTGTAYNSPLHF.

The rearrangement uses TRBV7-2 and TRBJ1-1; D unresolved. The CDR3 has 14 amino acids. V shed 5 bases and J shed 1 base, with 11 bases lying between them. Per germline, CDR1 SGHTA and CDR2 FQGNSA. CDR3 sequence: CASSLTIPNTEAFF. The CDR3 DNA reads TGTGCCAGCAGCCTTACTATTCCGAACACTGAAGCTTTCTTT.

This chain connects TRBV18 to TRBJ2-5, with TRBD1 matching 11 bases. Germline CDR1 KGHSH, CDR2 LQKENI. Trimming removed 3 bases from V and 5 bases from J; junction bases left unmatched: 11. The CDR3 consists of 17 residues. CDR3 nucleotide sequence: TGTGCCAGCTCACCCGGGCGGACAGGGGGCAGTTATGAGACCCAGTACTTC. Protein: CASSPGRTGGSYETQYF.

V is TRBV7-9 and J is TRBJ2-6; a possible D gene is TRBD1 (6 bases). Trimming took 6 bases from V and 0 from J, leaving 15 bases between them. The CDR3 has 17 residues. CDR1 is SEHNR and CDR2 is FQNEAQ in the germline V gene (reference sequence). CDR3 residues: CASRGPGHISGANVLTF. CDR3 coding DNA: TGTGCCAGCAGGGGGCCGGGACACATCTCTGGGGCCAACGTCCTGACTTTC.

This CDR3 reads CASSAPGQGTALFF. CDR3 DNA: TGTGCCAGCAGTGCTCCGGGACAGGGTACAGCACTGTTTTTT. The V call is TRBV28, the J call TRBJ1-4, with TRBD1 matching over 9 bases. The germline CDR1 and CDR2 sequences are MDHEN and SYDVKM. The CDR3 sequence is 14 residues long. Trimming cost V 5 bases and J 13 bases; bases outside gene matches: 11.

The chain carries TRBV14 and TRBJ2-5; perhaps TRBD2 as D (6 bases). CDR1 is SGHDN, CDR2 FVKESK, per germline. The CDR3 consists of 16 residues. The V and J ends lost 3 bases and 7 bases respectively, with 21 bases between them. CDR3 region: CASSQGGSGEGWTQYF. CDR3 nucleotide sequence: TGTGCCAGCAGCCAGGGGGGAAGTGGCGAGGGGTGGACCCAGTACTTC.

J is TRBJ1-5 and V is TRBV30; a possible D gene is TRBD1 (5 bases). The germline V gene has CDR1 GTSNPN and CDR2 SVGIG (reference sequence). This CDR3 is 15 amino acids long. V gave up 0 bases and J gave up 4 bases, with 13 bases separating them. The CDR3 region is CAWSVLGGGNQPQHF. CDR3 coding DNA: TGTGCCTGGAGTGTACTGGGGGGTGGGAATCAGCCCCAGCATTTT.

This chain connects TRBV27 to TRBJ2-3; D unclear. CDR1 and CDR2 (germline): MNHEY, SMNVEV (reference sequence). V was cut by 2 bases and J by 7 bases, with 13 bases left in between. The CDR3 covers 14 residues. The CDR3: CASSLSLPDYTQYF. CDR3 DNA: TGTGCCAGCAGTTTAAGTCTACCTGACTATACGCAGTATTTT.

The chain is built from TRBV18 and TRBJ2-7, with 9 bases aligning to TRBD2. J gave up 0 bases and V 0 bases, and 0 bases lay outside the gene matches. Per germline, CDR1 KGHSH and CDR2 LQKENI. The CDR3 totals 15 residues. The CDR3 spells CASSPPSGGSYEQYF. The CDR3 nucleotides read TGTGCCAGCTCACCACCTAGCGGGGGCTCCTACGAGCAGTACTTC. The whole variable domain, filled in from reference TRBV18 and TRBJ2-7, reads NAGVMQNPRHLVRRRGQEARLRCSPMKGHSHVYWYRQLPEEGLKFMVYLQKENIIDESGMPKERFSAEFPKEGPSILRIQQVVRGDSAAYFCASSPPSGGSYEQYFGPGTRLTVT.

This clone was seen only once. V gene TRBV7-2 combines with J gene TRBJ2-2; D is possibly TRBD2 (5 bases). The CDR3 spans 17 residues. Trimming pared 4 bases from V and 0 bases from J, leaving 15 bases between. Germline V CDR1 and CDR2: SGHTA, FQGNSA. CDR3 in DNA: TGTGCCAGCAGCTCAGGACTTGTAATCGCGAACACCGGGGAGCTGTTTTTT. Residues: CASSSGLVIANTGELFF.

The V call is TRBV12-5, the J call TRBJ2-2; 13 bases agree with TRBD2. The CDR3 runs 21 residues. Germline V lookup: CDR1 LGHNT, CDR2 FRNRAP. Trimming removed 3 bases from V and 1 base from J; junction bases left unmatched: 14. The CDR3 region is CASGFTLELAGGAMNTGELFF. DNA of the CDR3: TGTGCTAGTGGTTTTACTCTGGAACTAGCGGGAGGGGCGATGAACACCGGGGAGCTGTTTTTT.

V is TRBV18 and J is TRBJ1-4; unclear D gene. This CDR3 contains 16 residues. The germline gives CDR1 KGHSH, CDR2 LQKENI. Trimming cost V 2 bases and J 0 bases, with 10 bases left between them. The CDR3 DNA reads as TGTGCCAGCTCACCAAGAGTTCCTGCAACTAATGAAAAACTGTTTTTT. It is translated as CASSPRVPATNEKLFF.

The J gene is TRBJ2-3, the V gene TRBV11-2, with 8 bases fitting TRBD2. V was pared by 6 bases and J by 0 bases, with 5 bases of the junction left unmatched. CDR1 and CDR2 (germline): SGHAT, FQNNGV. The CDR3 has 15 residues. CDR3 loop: CASRAGGTSTDTQYF. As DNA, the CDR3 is TGTGCCAGCAGGGCGGGAGGAACTAGCACAGATACGCAGTATTTT.

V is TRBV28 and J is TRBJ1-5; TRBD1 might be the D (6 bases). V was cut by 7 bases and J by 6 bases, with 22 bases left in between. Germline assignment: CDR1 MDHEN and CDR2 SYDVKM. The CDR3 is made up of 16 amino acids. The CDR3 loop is CASTINWGQYVQPQHF. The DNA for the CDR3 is TGTGCCAGCACGATTAATTGGGGGCAATATGTTCAGCCCCAGCATTTT. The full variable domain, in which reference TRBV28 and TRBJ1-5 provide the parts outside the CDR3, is DVKVTQSSRYLVKRTGEKVFLECVQDMDHENMFWYRQDPGLGLRLIYFSYDVKMKEKGDIPEGYSVSREKKERFSLILESASTNQTSMYLCASTINWGQYVQPQHFGDGTRLSIL.

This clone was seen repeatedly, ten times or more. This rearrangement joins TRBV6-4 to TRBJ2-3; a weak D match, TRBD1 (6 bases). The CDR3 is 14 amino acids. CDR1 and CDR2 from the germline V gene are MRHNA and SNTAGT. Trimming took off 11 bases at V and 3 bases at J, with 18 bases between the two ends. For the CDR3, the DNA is TGTGCCTCCAGCGCAGGGGTGGAAACAGATACGCAGTATTTT. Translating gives CASSAGVETDTQYF.

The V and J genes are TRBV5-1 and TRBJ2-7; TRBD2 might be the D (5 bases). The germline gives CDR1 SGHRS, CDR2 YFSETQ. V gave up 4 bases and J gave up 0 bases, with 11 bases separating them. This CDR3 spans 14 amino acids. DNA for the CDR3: TGCGCCAGCAGCCGCTCGGGGAGCTCCTACGAGCAGTACTTC. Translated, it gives CASSRSGSSYEQYF.

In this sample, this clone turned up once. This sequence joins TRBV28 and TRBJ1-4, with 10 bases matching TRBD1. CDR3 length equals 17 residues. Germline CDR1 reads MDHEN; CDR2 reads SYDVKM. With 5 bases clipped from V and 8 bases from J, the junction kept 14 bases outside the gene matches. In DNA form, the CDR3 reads TGTGCCAGCAGTCCATATCCGGGACAGGGGATTAACGAAAAACTGTTTTTT. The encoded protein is CASSPYPGQGINEKLFF.

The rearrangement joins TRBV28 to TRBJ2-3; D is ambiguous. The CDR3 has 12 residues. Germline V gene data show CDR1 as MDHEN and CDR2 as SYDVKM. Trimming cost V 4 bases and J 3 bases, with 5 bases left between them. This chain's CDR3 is CASSSPTDTQYF. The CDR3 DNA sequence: TGTGCCAGCAGTTCCCCAACAGATACGCAGTATTTT.

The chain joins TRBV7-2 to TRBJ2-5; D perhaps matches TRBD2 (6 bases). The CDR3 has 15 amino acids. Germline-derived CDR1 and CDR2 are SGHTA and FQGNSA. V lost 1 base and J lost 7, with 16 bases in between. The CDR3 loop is CASSLVGSPSGTQYF. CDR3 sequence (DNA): TGTGCCAGCAGCTTAGTCGGGAGCCCCTCCGGGACCCAGTACTTC. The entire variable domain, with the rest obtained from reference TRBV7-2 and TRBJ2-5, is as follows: GAGVSQSPSNKVTEKGKDVELRCDPISGHTALYWYRQSLGQGLEFLIYFQGNSAPDKSGLPSDRFSAERTGGSVSTLTIQRTQQEDSAVYLCASSLVGSPSGTQYFGPGTRLLVL.

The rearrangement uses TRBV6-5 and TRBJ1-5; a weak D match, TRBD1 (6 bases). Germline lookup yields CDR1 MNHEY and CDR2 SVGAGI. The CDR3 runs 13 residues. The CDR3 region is CAAKQGWNQPQHF. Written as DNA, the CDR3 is TGTGCAGCCAAACAGGGATGGAATCAGCCCCAGCATTTT.